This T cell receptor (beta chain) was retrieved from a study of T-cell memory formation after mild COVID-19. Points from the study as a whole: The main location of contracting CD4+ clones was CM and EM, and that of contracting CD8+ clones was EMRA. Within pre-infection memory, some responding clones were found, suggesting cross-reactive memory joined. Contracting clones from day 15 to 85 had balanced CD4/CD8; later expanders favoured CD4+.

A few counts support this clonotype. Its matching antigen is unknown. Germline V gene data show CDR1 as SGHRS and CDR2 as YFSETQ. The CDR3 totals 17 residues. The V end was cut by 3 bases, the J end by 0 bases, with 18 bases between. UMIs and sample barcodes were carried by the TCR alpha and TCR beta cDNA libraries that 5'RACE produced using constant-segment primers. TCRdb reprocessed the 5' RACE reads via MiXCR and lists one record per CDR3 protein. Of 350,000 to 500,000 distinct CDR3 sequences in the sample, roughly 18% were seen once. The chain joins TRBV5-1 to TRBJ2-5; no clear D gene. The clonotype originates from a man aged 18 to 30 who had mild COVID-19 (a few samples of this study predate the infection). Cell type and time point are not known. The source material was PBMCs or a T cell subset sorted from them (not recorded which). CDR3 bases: TGCGCCAGCAGCTATGGCTCGGCTTTTCCGTACCAAGAGACCCAGTACTTC. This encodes CASSYGSAFPYQETQYF. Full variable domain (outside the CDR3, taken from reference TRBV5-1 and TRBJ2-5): KAGVTQTPRYLIKTRGQQVTLSCSPISGHRSVSWYQQTPGQGLQFLFEYFSETQRNKGNFPGRFSGRQFSNSRSEMNVSTLELGDSALYLCASSYGSAFPYQETQYFGPGTRLLVL.